This TCR beta chain originates from a study of cytomegalovirus exposure and HLA in healthy donors. Trimming removed 10 bases from V and 8 bases from J; junction bases left unmatched: 9. Per germline, CDR1 MNHNS and CDR2 SASEGT. The CDR3 covers 12 residues. The PCR used 60 Vbeta and 13 Jbeta primers. Some clones are missing from TCRdb's copy, which holds only in-frame ones; the method was immunoSEQ multiplex PCR. This sample has around 130,000 clones, with around three fifths found just once. This TCR derives from a woman between 35 and 50 years old in good health and CMV-seropositive. The source material was PBMCs. J is TRBJ1-2 and V is TRBV6-1; the match to TRBD1 covers 8 bases. The DNA of the CDR3 is TGTGCCATCAGGCAGGGGGCGGAGGGCTACACCTTC. This gives the protein CAIRQGAEGYTF.